This TCR beta chain comes out of a study of read filtering for tumor transcriptome and immune sequencing. This CDR3 is built from 16 residues. The ends were cut back, 3 bases at V and 10 bases at J, with 22 bases in the middle. From roughly 390 ng of RNA, a library with molecular barcoded alpha/delta and beta/gamma adaptors was made. From the reads, TCRdb called clonotypes with MiXCR, one entry per CDR3 protein. This sample has approximately 6,300 distinct CDR3 sequences; 23% occur once, and the top ten carry over 40%. Concerning this clonotype: A far more abundant clone sits one base away, making this likely a read error.

The sequence was obtained from a donor at least 40 years old with multiple myeloma. Sequences were obtained from a population of CD138-negative cells sorted from bone marrow. The rearrangement links TRBV12-3 or TRBV12-4 to TRBJ2-1; D is unclear. The CDR3 sequence is CASSFGVGLIPYEQFF. The CDR3 DNA sequence: TGTGCCAGCAGTTTTGGGGTGGGTTTGATCCCCTACGAGCAGTTCTTC.